A selection of T cell receptor beta chains follows, all from one sample in a study of T cells after yellow fever vaccination. A single record per CDR3 protein comes from TCRdb applying MiXCR to the 5' RACE reads. The sample consists of about 310,000 distinct CDR3 sequences, around 3.9% of them appearing once. The material was PBMCs, obtained on the day of the yellow fever booster vaccination. The origin of the receptors is a man between 18 and 35 years old who received the YFV17D yellow fever vaccine. Each CDR3 is given with its conserved first and last residue. Fields, in order: CDR3 protein, J gene, V gene.

CDR3aa: CASSSGFSGANVLTF; j_gene: TRBJ2-6; v_gene: TRBV5-1
CDR3aa: CASSLVGTPITLHF; j_gene: TRBJ1-6; v_gene: TRBV7-9
CDR3aa: CASGLTYRDGIAEAFF; j_gene: TRBJ1-1; v_gene: TRBV12-5
CDR3aa: CASSRGGLAGVAYNEQFF; j_gene: TRBJ2-1; v_gene: TRBV6-1
CDR3aa: CASSPLEDNYGYTF; j_gene: TRBJ1-2; v_gene: TRBV18
CDR3aa: CASSYGGNTYNEQFF; j_gene: TRBJ2-1; v_gene: TRBV6-5
CDR3aa: CASSYPGSGANVLTF; j_gene: TRBJ2-6; v_gene: TRBV7-3
CDR3aa: CASSLSGYYYNEQFF; j_gene: TRBJ2-1; v_gene: TRBV27
CDR3aa: CASSPRQRGAYNEQFF; j_gene: TRBJ2-1; v_gene: TRBV7-2
CDR3aa: CASSAGTGSNQPQHF; j_gene: TRBJ1-5; v_gene: TRBV5-1
CDR3aa: CASSLLTGPANYGYTF; j_gene: TRBJ1-2; v_gene: TRBV5-1
CDR3aa: CASSRDGGTEAFF; j_gene: TRBJ1-1; v_gene: TRBV3-1
CDR3aa: CSVVPPEETQYF; j_gene: TRBJ2-5; v_gene: TRBV29-1
CDR3aa: CASRQGVDGELFF; j_gene: TRBJ2-2; v_gene: TRBV7-2
CDR3aa: CRGGTGGMGEQFF; j_gene: TRBJ2-1; v_gene: TRBV29-1
CDR3aa: CASSQDGSMNTEAFF; j_gene: TRBJ1-1; v_gene: TRBV4-3
CDR3aa: CASSADRSYSGANVLTF; j_gene: TRBJ2-6; v_gene: TRBV9
CDR3aa: CASSPNRLATNTGELFF; j_gene: TRBJ2-2; v_gene: TRBV18
CDR3aa: CASSYDRDGYNEQFF; j_gene: TRBJ2-1; v_gene: TRBV6-5
CDR3aa: CASSYSRLLGHRGGDEQFF; j_gene: TRBJ2-1; v_gene: TRBV6-6
CDR3aa: CASSLGDRSNSPLHF; j_gene: TRBJ1-6; v_gene: TRBV5-1
CDR3aa: CASSLISGGAGTQYF; j_gene: TRBJ2-5; v_gene: TRBV5-1
CDR3aa: CASSYSRRRAFF; j_gene: TRBJ1-1; v_gene: TRBV6-2/TRBV6-3
CDR3aa: CASSIRDRGFHETQYF; j_gene: TRBJ2-5; v_gene: TRBV25-1
CDR3aa: CASSLNRGGQETQYF; j_gene: TRBJ2-5; v_gene: TRBV7-2
CDR3aa: CAGSSQTSGGPDTQYF; j_gene: TRBJ2-3; v_gene: TRBV7-9
CDR3aa: CASSYYYTQYF; j_gene: TRBJ2-3; v_gene: TRBV6-5
CDR3aa: CASRNRDREQFF; j_gene: TRBJ2-1; v_gene: TRBV12-3/TRBV12-4
CDR3aa: CASSVDRSYNEQFF; j_gene: TRBJ2-1; v_gene: TRBV7-3